Listed below are T cell receptor beta chains from one sample, sequenced in a study of blood T cell repertoires in COVID-19. Here immunoSEQ multiplex PCR was the method, and the copy in TCRdb shows in-frame clones only, minus some. In the table there are approximately 220,000 clones, roughly 90% of which are singletons. The sample comprised PBMCs or T cells enriched from blood (not recorded which). Receptor source: a woman in her 30s with acute COVID-19. CDR3s include the opening cysteine and the closing phenylalanine or tryptophan. D genes are given only for firm matches. Only part of the rows carry a size: once, few, many, or a class if the clone is expanded.

D gene: .
J gene: TRBJ1-1
clone size: .
V gene: TRBV29-1
CDR3 DNA: TGCAGCGCAGACACTCTAAACACTGAAGCTTTCTTT
CDR3 protein: CSADTLNTEAFF

D gene: .
J gene: TRBJ2-7
clone size: once
V gene: TRBV11-2
CDR3 DNA: TGTGCCAGCAGCTTGTTGACCACGGCGGGGTACGAGCAGTACTTC
CDR3 protein: CASSLLTTAGYEQYF

D gene: .
J gene: TRBJ2-2
clone size: .
V gene: TRBV18
CDR3 DNA: TGTGCCAGCTCACCGGGGGGAACAGGGGCCACCGGGGAGCTGTTTTTT
CDR3 protein: CASSPGGTGATGELFF

D gene: TRBD2
J gene: TRBJ2-5
clone size: .
V gene: TRBV7-3
CDR3 DNA: TGTGCCAGCAGCCCTAGGGCGGGAGCCGGGGAGACCCAGTACTTC
CDR3 protein: CASSPRAGAGETQYF

D gene: .
J gene: TRBJ2-2
clone size: .
V gene: TRBV5-1
CDR3 DNA: TGCGCCAGCAGCTTGGATCGGAACACCGGGGAGCTGTTTTTT
CDR3 protein: CASSLDRNTGELFF

D gene: .
J gene: TRBJ1-2
clone size: .
V gene: TRBV28
CDR3 DNA: TGTGCCAGCAGTGGCCGGGGATTGAGTTTCGGAGGCTACACCTTC
CDR3 protein: CASSGRGLSFGGYTF

D gene: TRBD1
J gene: TRBJ1-3
clone size: .
V gene: TRBV6-4
CDR3 DNA: TGTGCCAGCAGGAGAATTCCTCAGGGGGCTGGAAACACCATATATTTT
CDR3 protein: CASRRIPQGAGNTIYF

D gene: .
J gene: TRBJ2-2
clone size: once
V gene: TRBV5-1
CDR3 DNA: TGCGCCAGCAGCTTGCAGGACACCGGGGAGCTGTTTTTT
CDR3 protein: CASSLQDTGELFF

D gene: TRBD1
J gene: TRBJ1-1
clone size: .
V gene: TRBV5-5
CDR3 DNA: TGTGCCAGCAGCTTAAACAGGGGAAGACCTGAAGCTTTCTTT
CDR3 protein: CASSLNRGRPEAFF

D gene: .
J gene: TRBJ2-1
clone size: .
V gene: TRBV7-3
CDR3 DNA: TGTGCCAGCAGCTTATTCTACGGTGATGAGCAGTTCTTC
CDR3 protein: CASSLFYGDEQFF

D gene: TRBD2
J gene: TRBJ2-3
clone size: .
V gene: TRBV5-1
CDR3 DNA: TGCGCCAGCAGCTTCTCCGGGACTAGTTTTGGGGATACGCAGTATTTT
CDR3 protein: CASSFSGTSFGDTQYF

D gene: .
J gene: TRBJ1-3
clone size: .
V gene: TRBV20-1
CDR3 DNA: TGCAGTGCTAGTTCGGGGGGAATACGGGGCTTCTCTGGAAACACCATATATTTT
CDR3 protein: CSASSGGIRGFSGNTIYF

D gene: .
J gene: TRBJ1-1
clone size: .
V gene: TRBV15
CDR3 DNA: TGTGCCACCAGCGAGTTAAGGGGCACTGAAGCTTTCTTT
CDR3 protein: CATSELRGTEAFF

D gene: .
J gene: TRBJ2-1
clone size: once
V gene: TRBV6-6
CDR3 DNA: TGTGCCAGCAGTTACTCGCGGTTACCCAACAATGAGCAGTTCTTC
CDR3 protein: CASSYSRLPNNEQFF

D gene: .
J gene: TRBJ2-3
clone size: few
V gene: TRBV5-1
CDR3 DNA: TGCGCCAGCAGTTCCGCAGTACCCACCCCAGATACGCAGTATTTT
CDR3 protein: CASSSAVPTPDTQYF

D gene: TRBD1
J gene: TRBJ1-1
clone size: .
V gene: TRBV7-8
CDR3 DNA: TGTGCCAGCAGACCGAATTGGACAGGAAAAACCAAAGCTTTCTTT
CDR3 protein: CASRPNWTGKTKAFF

D gene: .
J gene: TRBJ2-7
clone size: .
V gene: TRBV10-3
CDR3 DNA: TGTGCCATCAGTGAGTCCGCCTACGAGCAGTACTTC
CDR3 protein: CAISESAYEQYF

D gene: .
J gene: TRBJ1-4
clone size: once
V gene: TRBV5-6
CDR3 DNA: TGTGCCAGCAGCTACCCCCGGGGGGAACAAGGGGAAAAACTGTTTTTT
CDR3 protein: CASSYPRGEQGEKLFF

D gene: .
J gene: TRBJ2-7
clone size: .
V gene: TRBV4-3
CDR3 DNA: TGCGCCAGCAGCCAAGTTCTGACAAGTGACTACGAGCAGTACTTC
CDR3 protein: CASSQVLTSDYEQYF

D gene: .
J gene: TRBJ2-1
clone size: .
V gene: TRBV5-6
CDR3 DNA: TGTGCCAGCAGCTTTAGTAGTACCTACAATGAGCAGTTCTTC
CDR3 protein: CASSFSSTYNEQFF

D gene: .
J gene: TRBJ1-5
clone size: .
V gene: TRBV19
CDR3 DNA: TGTGCCAGTAGTGCCGGGATCCAGGTGGATCAGCCCCAGCATTTT
CDR3 protein: CASSAGIQVDQPQHF

D gene: .
J gene: TRBJ1-2
clone size: .
V gene: TRBV4-3
CDR3 DNA: TGCGCCAGCAGCCCGATGCGGGGGCTCGCGGGAAGCTATGGCTACACCTTC
CDR3 protein: CASSPMRGLAGSYGYTF

D gene: .
J gene: TRBJ2-7
clone size: .
V gene: TRBV7-6
CDR3 DNA: TGTGCCAGCAGCTTAGTGCCAGGGGACGGAACCTACGAGCAGTACTTC
CDR3 protein: CASSLVPGDGTYEQYF

D gene: TRBD2
J gene: TRBJ2-5
clone size: .
V gene: TRBV5-1
CDR3 DNA: TGCGCCAGCAGCGGGACTAGCGGGCAAGAGACCCAGTACTTC
CDR3 protein: CASSGTSGQETQYF

D gene: TRBD1
J gene: TRBJ1-6
clone size: .
V gene: TRBV11-2
CDR3 DNA: TGTGCCAGCAGCGCAACCGGGACAGCGAATTCACCCCTCCACTTT
CDR3 protein: CASSATGTANSPLHF

D gene: TRBD1
J gene: TRBJ2-7
clone size: once
V gene: TRBV18
CDR3 DNA: TGTGCCAGCTCACCTATCCAGGGGGCGGATGAGCAGTACTTC
CDR3 protein: CASSPIQGADEQYF

D gene: .
J gene: TRBJ2-7
clone size: once
V gene: TRBV7-2
CDR3 DNA: TGTGCCAGCAGAGGACTCCTACCCGGCGAGCAGTACTTC
CDR3 protein: CASRGLLPGEQYF

D gene: TRBD2
J gene: TRBJ2-5
clone size: .
V gene: TRBV9
CDR3 DNA: TGTGCCAGCAGCGACGGGACTAGCGGGGGGATAGAAGAGACCCAGTACTTC
CDR3 protein: CASSDGTSGGIEETQYF

D gene: .
J gene: TRBJ2-7
clone size: .
V gene: TRBV6-5
CDR3 DNA: TGTGCCAGCAGTTTCGACCCCGGAGGGGACCCCTACGAGCAGTACTTC
CDR3 protein: CASSFDPGGDPYEQYF

D gene: TRBD2
J gene: TRBJ2-3
clone size: .
V gene: TRBV5-4
CDR3 DNA: TGTGCCAGCACCCTGGCTAGCGGGGGGTCCTTTTACTACACAGATACGCAGTATTTT
CDR3 protein: CASTLASGGSFYYTDTQYF

D gene: TRBD1
J gene: TRBJ2-7
clone size: .
V gene: TRBV7-6
CDR3 DNA: TGTGCCAGCAGCTTAGGGGGACAGGGGAGCTACGAGCAGTACTTC
CDR3 protein: CASSLGGQGSYEQYF

D gene: .
J gene: TRBJ1-6
clone size: few
V gene: TRBV6-5
CDR3 DNA: TGTGCCAGCAGTTATACAGGGACCAGTAATTCACCCCTCCACTTT
CDR3 protein: CASSYTGTSNSPLHF